This paragraph covers one T cell receptor beta chain sequence. These data are taken from a study of CD8 T cells in Susac syndrome. CDR1 is SNHLY and CDR2 is FYNNEI in the germline V gene. CDR3 size: 12 residues. Deletions cut 8 bases from V and 2 bases from J, with 8 bases between. The RNA, roughly 0.45 to 1 ug, was put through reverse transcription using random hexamers. From the immunoSEQ multiplex PCR reads, TCRdb called clonotypes with MiXCR, one entry per CDR3 protein. The data show under 200,000 distinct CDR3 sequences, around 94% seen once. What was sequenced was CD4+ T cells from PBMCs. The source is a human donor in good health. The chain joins TRBV2 to TRBJ2-3; D unresolved. The chain's CDR3 is CASGGYTDTQYF. CDR3 DNA sequence: TGTGCCAGCGGCGGTTACACAGATACGCAGTATTTT.